The clone carrying this T cell receptor beta chain was detected only a few times. What it recognizes is unknown. At the DNA level, this CDR3 is encoded by other sequences in the same sample as well. The isolated RNA, all of it, was reverse transcribed, so expressed TCRB transcripts were what got sequenced. The protocol was immunoSEQ multiplex PCR, while the TCRdb copy is restricted to in-frame clones and leaves out a portion. The sample has roughly 230,000 clones; 11% are singletons. This record comes from a study of beta chain features in type 1 diabetes. A CD45RO/CCR7/CD25/CD127/CD95/CD27 panel sorted naive, central memory, regulatory and stem cell-like memory CD4+ cells. The CDR3 sequence is 15 residues long. Per germline, CDR1 SGHTA and CDR2 FQGNSA. J lost 1 base, V lost 3 bases, and 0 bases had no gene match. General observations from the study: A potential PCR bias toward shorter templates would be equal in patient and control samples. When Type 1 diabetes patients were examined, their TCRB CDR3s proved moderately but significantly shorter in all four CD4+ subsets.

What was sequenced was naive CD4+ T cells from blood. This TCR was recovered from a man under 40 with type 1 diabetes. The rearrangement uses TRBV7-2 and TRBJ2-1; 10 bases match TRBD1. CDR3 DNA: TGTGCCAGCAGCTTGGGACAGGGGTCCTACAATGAGCAGTTCTTC. Its translation is CASSLGQGSYNEQFF. Full variable domain (remainder filled in from reference TRBV7-2 and TRBJ2-1): GAGVSQSPSNKVTEKGKDVELRCDPISGHTALYWYRQSLGQGLEFLIYFQGNSAPDKSGLPSDRFSAERTGGSVSTLTIQRTQQEDSAVYLCASSLGQGSYNEQFFGPGTRLTVL.